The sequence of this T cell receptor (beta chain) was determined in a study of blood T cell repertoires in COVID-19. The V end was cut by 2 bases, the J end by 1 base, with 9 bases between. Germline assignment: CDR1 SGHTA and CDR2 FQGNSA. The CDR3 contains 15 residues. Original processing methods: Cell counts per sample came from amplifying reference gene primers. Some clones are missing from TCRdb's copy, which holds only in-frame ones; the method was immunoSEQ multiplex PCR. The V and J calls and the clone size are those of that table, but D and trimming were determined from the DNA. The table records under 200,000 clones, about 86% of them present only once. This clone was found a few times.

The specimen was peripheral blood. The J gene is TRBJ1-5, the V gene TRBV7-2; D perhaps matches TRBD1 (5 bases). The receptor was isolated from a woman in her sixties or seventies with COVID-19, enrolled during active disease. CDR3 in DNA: TGTGCCAGCAGCTTATGGGGGAGGAGCAATCAGCCCCAGCATTTT. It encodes CASSLWGRSNQPQHF.